Presented here are 20 T cell receptor beta chains from one specimen sequenced in a study of T cells in localized non-small cell lung cancer. Profiling relied on immunoSEQ multiplex PCR, and the TCRdb table lists in-frame clones only, not all of them. This sample has some 36,000 clones, with roughly 85% found just once. Sequenced here: peripheral blood mononuclear cells, sampled before any cancer treatment. The origin of the receptors is a male donor aged 60 or over with stage II lung adenocarcinoma.

The chain links TRBV6-1 to TRBJ2-4; D may match TRBD1 or TRBD2 (5 bases each). This CDR3 comprises 17 residues. Germline CDR1 is MNHNS and CDR2 is SASEGT. Trimming removed 3 bases from V and 0 bases from J, with 15 bases in between. CDR3 loop: CASSEGTGNLAKNIQYF. For the CDR3, the DNA is TGTGCCAGCAGTGAGGGGACGGGTAATTTAGCCAAAAACATTCAGTACTTC.

Comments on this clone: The junction departs from germline at one end; a sequencing error may be responsible. The V gene is TRBV5-1, the J gene TRBJ2-1; D is perhaps TRBD1 (5 bases). Looked up from germline, CDR1 is SGHRS and CDR2 is YFSETQ. The CDR3 has 12 amino acids. DNA of the CDR3: TGCGCCAGCAGCCTGGATGACAGTTCACGGGTCTTC. It yields the protein CASSLDDSSRVF.

This chain connects TRBV28 to TRBJ2-3; D is unresolved. There are 12 residues in the CDR3. The V and J ends lost 3 bases and 9 bases respectively, with 10 bases between them. Germline V CDR1 and CDR2: MDHEN, SYDVKM. In DNA form, the CDR3 reads TGTGCCAGCAGTTTGCTGGTGGACACGCAGTATTTT. Translated, it gives CASSLLVDTQYF.

J is TRBJ2-5 and V is TRBV5-1, with a tentative D call TRBD2 (5 bases). This CDR3 spans 14 amino acids. Germline V gene sequence: CDR1 SGHRS, CDR2 YFSETQ. Trimming took 1 base from V and 1 from J, leaving 8 bases between them. The CDR3 bases are TGCGCCAGCAGCTTGCAGCGGAGCCAAGAGACCCAGTACTTC. Translation gives CASSLQRSQETQYF.

The chain has TRBV5-4 and TRBJ1-2; TRBD1 might be the D (6 bases). Germline V CDR1 and CDR2: SGHNT, YYREEE (reference sequence). This CDR3 has 13 amino acids. V lost 4 bases and J 10 bases, leaving 17 bases between the germline ends. CDR3 region: CASSVTTGWDYTF. CDR3 DNA: TGTGCCAGCAGCGTCACCACAGGGTGGGACTACACCTTC. The whole variable domain, filled in from reference TRBV5-4 and TRBJ1-2, reads ETGVTQSPTHLIKTRGQQVTLRCSSQSGHNTVSWYQQALGQGPQFIFQYYREEENGRGNFPPRFSGLQFPNYSSELNVNALELDDSALYLCASSVTTGWDYTFGSGTRLTVV.

The chain has TRBV12-5 and TRBJ2-2; the D is unclear. V lost 2 bases, J lost 1 base, and 5 bases lay in between. In germline, CDR1 is LGHNT, CDR2 FRNRAP. The CDR3 contains 14 residues. The DNA of the CDR3 is TGTGCTAGTGGTTTGAACGGGAACACCGGGGAGCTGTTTTTT. This translates into CASGLNGNTGELFF.

V usage is TRBV29-1 and J usage is TRBJ2-5, with 11 bases matching TRBD1. Germline loops: CDR1 SQVTM, CDR2 ANQGSEA. The CDR3 runs to 13 residues. The ends lost 7 bases at V and 7 bases at J; junction bases unmatched: 8. The chain's CDR3 is CSARIGTGGTQYF. The CDR3 DNA reads as TGCAGCGCGCGCATCGGGACAGGGGGGACCCAGTACTTC.

This chain connects TRBV28 to TRBJ2-5; 7 bases are a match to TRBD1. The CDR3 loop spans 15 amino acids. V shed 5 bases, J shed 1 base, and the junction held 7 bases outside the gene matches. Germline-derived CDR1 and CDR2 are MDHEN and SYDVKM. The CDR3 DNA is TGTGCCAGCAGTCTCACCGGGACAGCCCAAGAGACCCAGTACTTC. Protein: CASSLTGTAQETQYF.

J is TRBJ2-7 and V is TRBV6-1, with D perhaps TRBD2 (5 bases). CDR3 length equals 16 residues. Germline V CDR1 and CDR2: MNHNS, SASEGT. The V and J ends lost 2 bases and 3 bases respectively, with 17 bases between them. CDR3 nucleotide sequence: TGTGCCAGCAGTGAAAGGGCTTCGACTGAGGGCTACGAGCAGTACTTC. Translated, it gives CASSERASTEGYEQYF.

The CDR3 DNA reads as TGTGCCACCCTCAACAGGGTCGCTGAAGCTTTCTTT. Protein sequence: CATLNRVAEAFF. The genes are TRBV6-6 and TRBJ1-1, with TRBD1 as a possible D gene (6 bases). V dropped 10 bases and J dropped 6 bases, with 15 bases sitting between them. CDR1 and CDR2 (germline): MNHNY, SVGAGI (reference sequence). This CDR3 has 12 amino acids.

This sequence joins TRBV18 and TRBJ2-3; TRBD1 is a possible D gene (6 bases). From germline, CDR1 is KGHSH and CDR2 LQKENI. V was clipped by 3 bases and J by 0 bases, with 13 bases between them. The CDR3 spans 16 residues. This CDR3 is CASSPLGQGSTDTQYF. In nucleotides, the CDR3 is TGTGCCAGCTCACCCTTAGGGCAGGGGAGCACAGATACGCAGTATTTT. Full variable domain (missing parts from reference TRBV18 and TRBJ2-3): NAGVMQNPRHLVRRRGQEARLRCSPMKGHSHVYWYRQLPEEGLKFMVYLQKENIIDESGMPKERFSAEFPKEGPSILRIQQVVRGDSAAYFCASSPLGQGSTDTQYFGPGTRLTVL.

This chain uses TRBV4-3 with TRBJ1-2; a weak D match, TRBD1 (6 bases). CDR1 is LGHNA, CDR2 YSLEER, per germline. The CDR3 sequence is 16 residues long. Trimming shortened V by 1 base and J by 8 bases, and 20 bases separated the two germline ends. CDR3 bases: TGCGCCAGCAGCCAAGTGGGGTTTGGGGGGCTTGGAGGCTACACCTTC. It codes for CASSQVGFGGLGGYTF.

V gene TRBV18 combines with J gene TRBJ2-1; 10 positions match TRBD2. The CDR3 runs to 15 residues. Germline assignment: CDR1 KGHSH and CDR2 LQKENI. V trimming: 3 bases; J trimming: 7 bases; junction bases outside the gene matches: 6. CDR3 protein: CASSPSSGRGNEQFF. The CDR3 coding sequence is TGTGCCAGCTCACCGTCCAGCGGGAGGGGTAATGAGCAGTTCTTC.

The chain combines TRBV5-4 with TRBJ2-1; TRBD2 matches 9 bases. This CDR3 spans 15 amino acids. Germline V gene lookup returns CDR1 SGHNT and CDR2 YYREEE (reference sequence). J was trimmed by 3 bases and V by 6 bases; bases with no gene match: 7. The DNA for the CDR3 is TGTGCCAGCACCCAGGGGCGGGAGGGCTACAATGAGCAGTTCTTC. It encodes CASTQGREGYNEQFF.

The J gene is TRBJ2-2, the V gene TRBV19, with unresolved D. Trimming removed 6 bases at V and 9 bases at J, with 8 bases between. CDR3 length: 11 residues. Germline CDR1 and CDR2: LNHDA and SQIVND (reference sequence). CDR3 nucleotides: TGTGCCAGTAGGATACAGTGGGAGCTGTTTTTT. Its protein is CASRIQWELFF.

The V and J genes are TRBV5-1 and TRBJ2-1, with a tentative D call TRBD2 (6 bases). The germline CDR1 and CDR2 sequences are SGHRS and YFSETQ. The CDR3 has 14 residues. Trimming left V 3 bases short and J 8 bases short, with 15 bases between. CDR3 nucleotides: TGCGCCAGCAGCTCCCGGGACGGAGGGGATGAGCAGTTCTTC. Its translation: CASSSRDGGDEQFF.

This rearrangement joins TRBV9 to TRBJ2-5; D is unresolved. The CDR3 loop spans 13 amino acids. V was cut by 1 base and J by 1 base, with 5 bases left in between. CDR1 and CDR2 from the germline V gene are SGDLS and YYNGEE. The CDR3 is CASSVRSQETQYF. For the CDR3, the DNA is TGTGCCAGCAGCGTAAGAAGCCAAGAGACCCAGTACTTC.

The chain carries TRBV6-6 and TRBJ1-6, with 7 positions matching TRBD1. The ends lost 5 bases at V and 7 bases at J; junction bases unmatched: 5. The CDR3 has 14 residues. Germline-derived CDR1 and CDR2 are MNHNY and SVGAGI (reference sequence). The CDR3 DNA reads TGTGCCAGCAGTATGCAGGGGGAAAATTCACCCCTCCACTTT. As protein: CASSMQGENSPLHF.

The chain combines TRBV6-9 with TRBJ1-1; maybe TRBD1 (6 bases). The CDR3 is made up of 15 amino acids. CDR1 MNHGY and CDR2 SVAAGI come from the germline V gene. The V and J ends lost 3 bases and 4 bases respectively, with 15 bases between them. The CDR3, as DNA: TGTGCCAGCAGTTACGTGTCGGGCAGGGGCACTGAAGCTTTCTTT. Translation gives CASSYVSGRGTEAFF.

The chain recombines TRBV9 with TRBJ2-1, with unresolved D. V was clipped by 4 bases and J by 7 bases, with 15 bases between them. Germline CDR1 reads SGDLS; CDR2 reads YYNGEE. The CDR3 is 14 amino acids. DNA for the CDR3: TGTGCCAGCAGCCCTACACTCCCCTTTAATGAGCAGTTCTTC. This encodes CASSPTLPFNEQFF.